This T cell receptor (beta chain) was identified during a study of blood T cell repertoires in COVID-19. This clone was seen only once. As processed by the authors: Reference gene primer amplification gave nucleated cell count estimates. The repertoire was sequenced with immunoSEQ multiplex PCR; TCRdb's copy has only in-frame clones and lacks some. V, J and clone size derive from that table, while D and trimming were established from the DNA sequence. This table has around 30,000 clones, approximately 80% appearing once. Trimming removed 4 bases from V and 5 bases from J, with 8 bases in between. This CDR3 has 12 residues.

The chain employs TRBV12-3 or TRBV12-4 and TRBJ1-1; D uncertain. This receptor was taken from a woman aged 70 to 79 with acute or convalescent COVID-19. Input material: peripheral blood. This chain's CDR3 is CASSSTGTEAFF. CDR3 DNA sequence: TGTGCCAGCAGTTCGACGGGGACTGAAGCTTTCTTT.